A selection of T cell receptor beta chains follows, all from one sample in a study of blood T cells in healthy people across ages. TCRdb itself ran the 5' RACE reads through MiXCR, one entry per CDR3 protein. In the table there are around 900,000 distinct CDR3 sequences, just over 50% of which are singletons. The specimen sequenced was blood. These receptor sequences come from a woman aged 55-69 years in good health. The CDR3 runs from the conserved cysteine through the conserved F or W. The D gene is left open where the match is weak. Clone size is given for some rows only: seen once, a few or many times, or a class if the clone is expanded.

v_gene,d_gene,j_gene,abundance,CDR3nt,CDR3aa
TRBV6-2/TRBV6-3,-,TRBJ2-3,few,TGTGCCAGCAGTTACTCGACGGGATCTAAAGATACGCAGTATTTT,CASSYSTGSKDTQYF
TRBV29-1,TRBD1,TRBJ2-2,-,TGCAGCGTGACGACAGGGGCCGGGGAGCTGTTTTTT,CSVTTGAGELFF
TRBV9,-,TRBJ2-3,few,TGTGCCAGCAGCCCCCACCTTGGAGCGGGCACAGATACGCAGTATTTT,CASSPHLGAGTDTQYF
TRBV6-1,TRBD2,TRBJ2-7,few,TGTGCCAGCGACGGACTAGCGGAGTACGAGCAGTACTTC,CASDGLAEYEQYF
TRBV27,TRBD1,TRBJ2-2,-,TGTGCCAGCAGTTTATCAGGGACAGGGGGCTGGGGGGAGCTGTTTTTT,CASSLSGTGGWGELFF
TRBV5-1,-,TRBJ2-1,-,TGCGCCAGCAGCTTGGGTTCTAGCAGCAATGAGCAGTTCTTC,CASSLGSSSNEQFF
TRBV29-1,-,TRBJ1-2,-,TGCAGCGTTGAAGATCAGGGCAGGGCAGGCGGCTACACCTTC,CSVEDQGRAGGYTF
TRBV20-1,-,TRBJ2-1,-,TGCAGTGCTGAAGGAGGGGATGGGGGTTTCCAGCAGTTCTTC,CSAEGGDGGFQQFF
TRBV7-9,-,TRBJ2-1,-,TGTGCCAGCAGCAGCGGGGCAGGGGGCAATGAGCAGTTCTTC,CASSSGAGGNEQFF
TRBV28,-,TRBJ2-3,once,TGTGCCAGCAGTGGGGACACGGGAGATACGCAGTATTTT,CASSGDTGDTQYF